The rows below give T cell receptor beta chains drawn from one sample of a study of cytomegalovirus exposure and HLA in healthy donors. Libraries were prepared by immunoSEQ multiplex PCR; TCRdb keeps only in-frame clonotypes and omits some of them. There are 100,000 or so clones in the sample; about 95% occur only once, and 0.89% lies in the top ten. Source material: PBMCs. These receptors were taken from a young woman in good health and CMV-seronegative. The CDR3 runs from the conserved cysteine through the conserved F or W. A D gene is named only where the DNA matches it firmly. Clone size is not always given. Where it is, it says once, few, many or a class for expanded clones.

>NA|TRBV30|TRBJ1-4|NA
TGTGCCTGGAGTGTTTGGGGCGAAAAACTGTTTTTT
CAWSVWGEKLFF
>TRBD1|TRBV11-2|TRBJ1-1|NA
TGTGCCAGCAGCTCATACAGGGGCCTGAACACTGAAGCTTTCTTT
CASSSYRGLNTEAFF
>NA|TRBV30|TRBJ1-1|NA
TGTGCCTGGAGTATTGGCTCAGACACTGAAGCTTTCTTT
CAWSIGSDTEAFF
>TRBD1|TRBV7-9|TRBJ2-1|NA
TGTGCCAGCAGCTTAGGAGTCGGACAGGGGGGGAACAATGAGCAGTTCTTC
CASSLGVGQGGNNEQFF
>NA|TRBV5-8|TRBJ2-3|NA
TGTGCCAGCAGCCAGAGAAGACTCACAGATACGCAGTATTTT
CASSQRRLTDTQYF
>TRBD1|TRBV27|TRBJ2-3|NA
TGTGCCAGCAGTTTATGGGGACAGGGATACACAGATACGCAGTATTTT
CASSLWGQGYTDTQYF
>NA|TRBV9|TRBJ1-5|NA
TGTGCCAGCAGCGTAAATCCAGAACTAAATCAGCCCCAGCATTTT
CASSVNPELNQPQHF
>NA|TRBV11-2|TRBJ1-4|NA
TGTGCCAGCAGCTTAGGGACTCAAAGGGAAAAACTGTTTTTT
CASSLGTQREKLFF
>TRBD1|TRBV4-2|TRBJ1-5|NA
TGTGCCAGCAGCCAACCGACTTGGGGACAGTCCAATCAGCCCCAGCATTTT
CASSQPTWGQSNQPQHF
>NA|TRBV5-5|TRBJ1-2|NA
TGTGCCAGCAGCTTTACCCCCACTTCTTACTATGGCTACACCTTC
CASSFTPTSYYGYTF
>TRBD2|TRBV7-8|TRBJ2-1|NA
TGTGCCAGCACCCCGGTGATAGCGGGAGGGTATGAGCAGTTCTTC
CASTPVIAGGYEQFF
>TRBD1|TRBV29-1|TRBJ2-3|NA
TGCAGCGTTGTTAGGGGGCTTGGCACAGATACGCAGTATTTT
CSVVRGLGTDTQYF
>NA|TRBV30|TRBJ1-2|once
TGTGCCTGGTCCCTCGAGTATACTGGCTACACCTTC
CAWSLEYTGYTF
>TRBD1|TRBV14|TRBJ2-1|once
TGTGCCAGCAGCCCCATGAGGGACAGGACCTACAATGAGCAGTTCTTC
CASSPMRDRTYNEQFF
>NA|TRBV7-9|TRBJ2-5|once
TGTGCCAGCAGCCCCCCCACTGTGTGGACCCAGTACTTC
CASSPPTVWTQYF
>TRBD2|TRBV5-1|TRBJ2-3|NA
TGCGCCAGCTCTAGCGGATTCACAGATACGCAGTATTTT
CASSSGFTDTQYF
>TRBD2|TRBV18|TRBJ2-5|NA
TGTGCCAGCTCACCCACCGGGACTAGCGGAGAGACCCAGTACTTC
CASSPTGTSGETQYF
>NA|TRBV4-3|TRBJ1-2|NA
TGCGCCAGCAGCCAAGCAGGGGAGGGTATTTATGGCTACACCTTC
CASSQAGEGIYGYTF
>NA|TRBV9|TRBJ1-4|NA
TGTGCCAGCAGCGAGCTACAGGGCGCGACTGAAAAACTGTTTTTT
CASSELQGATEKLFF
>NA|TRBV19|TRBJ1-1|NA
TGTGCCAGTAGTATAGATTTCGCGGCAGCTCAAGCTTTCTTT
CASSIDFAAAQAFF
>TRBD2|TRBV2|TRBJ2-1|once
TGTGCCAGCAGCCCACTAGCGGGAGGGCCATACAATGAGCAGTTCTTC
CASSPLAGGPYNEQFF
>NA|TRBV5-1|TRBJ1-3|NA
TGCGCCAGCAGCTTGTGGGGGGGACCTGACTCTGGAAACACCATATATTTT
CASSLWGGPDSGNTIYF
>TRBD1|TRBV18|TRBJ1-2|NA
TGTGCCAGCTCACCTTTCGAGACTGGGACAGACTATGGCTACACCTTC
CASSPFETGTDYGYTF
>TRBD1|TRBV27|TRBJ1-4|few
TGTGCCAGCAGTTTATCGGGCAGGGGGCGCGGGGAAAAACTGTTTTTT
CASSLSGRGRGEKLFF
>NA|TRBV30|TRBJ1-1|NA
TGTGCCTGGAGTCGGACAGTAAACACTGAAGCTTTCTTT
CAWSRTVNTEAFF
>TRBD2|TRBV19|TRBJ2-4|NA
TGTGCCAGTAGTTGGGTAGCGGGAGTGGATAACATTCAGTACTTC
CASSWVAGVDNIQYF
>NA|TRBV14|TRBJ2-6|NA
TGTGCCAGCAGCTCAGGGGCCAACGTCCTGACTTTC
CASSSGANVLTF
>TRBD1|TRBV6-4|TRBJ1-2|NA
TGTGCCAGCAGTGAAGGGGACAGTAATAGTGGCTACACCTTC
CASSEGDSNSGYTF
>NA|TRBV6-5|TRBJ1-1|NA
TGTGCCAGCAGTTACCAGGGTCTGGGCACTGAAGCTTTCTTT
CASSYQGLGTEAFF
>NA|TRBV6-1|TRBJ1-2|NA
TGTGCCAGCAGTGAATTCAGACAGTCCAGGAATGGCTACACCTTC
CASSEFRQSRNGYTF
>NA|TRBV4-3|TRBJ2-7|NA
TGCGCCAGCAGCGCCGAGACTGGCTACGAGCAGTACTTC
CASSAETGYEQYF
>TRBD2|TRBV5-1|TRBJ2-5|NA
TGCGCCAGCACTAAATCTAGTAGCGGGGGGCCTTACCAAGAGACCCAGTACTTC
CASTKSSSGGPYQETQYF
>NA|TRBV25-1|TRBJ1-6|NA
TGTGCCAGCAGTGAAACAGGGTTCTTTTCACCCCTCCACTTT
CASSETGFFSPLHF
>TRBD2|TRBV9|TRBJ2-1|NA
TGTGCCAGCAGCCCTCTAGCGGGAACTTACAATGAGCAGTTCTTC
CASSPLAGTYNEQFF
>TRBD2|TRBV9|TRBJ2-7|NA
TGTGCCAGCAGCGTCGCTAGACTAGCGGGACCCTACGAGCAGTACTTC
CASSVARLAGPYEQYF
>NA|TRBV7-9|TRBJ2-5|NA
TGTGCCAGCAGCCGGACTATAGAAGAGACCCAGTACTTC
CASSRTIEETQYF
>NA|TRBV20-1|TRBJ1-2|NA
TGCAGTGCTAGCGGCCAGGGGGGCTACACCTTC
CSASGQGGYTF
>NA|TRBV6-5|TRBJ1-2|NA
TGTGCCAGCAGTTACTCGACACTAGCTAACTATGGCTACACCTTC
CASSYSTLANYGYTF
>TRBD2|TRBV7-2|TRBJ2-3|NA
TGTGCCAGCAGCTCCCCCGGGGGGGCGCAGTATTTT
CASSSPGGAQYF
>NA|TRBV20-1|TRBJ2-1|NA
TGCAGTGCTAGGGAAGCGAATGAGCAGTTCTTC
CSAREANEQFF
>TRBD2|TRBV9|TRBJ2-7|NA
TGTGCCAGCAGCCCTCGTGGTAGCGGGACGACCTACGAGCAGTACTTC
CASSPRGSGTTYEQYF
>NA|TRBV5-1|TRBJ2-7|once
TGCGCCAGCAGCTTGGCAGGAGAGCAGTACTTC
CASSLAGEQYF
>TRBD2|TRBV9|TRBJ2-1|NA
TGTGCCAGCAGCGTATCGGAGGGGAGCGGGAGATATCAAGAGCAGTTCTTC
CASSVSEGSGRYQEQFF
>NA|TRBV7-9|TRBJ1-1|NA
TGTGCCAGCAGCCGCGGCACGACTGAAGCTTTCTTT
CASSRGTTEAFF
>TRBD1|TRBV10-3|TRBJ1-2|NA
TGTGCCAGCCAGACAGGGGGCAATCGAGGCTACACCTTC
CASQTGGNRGYTF